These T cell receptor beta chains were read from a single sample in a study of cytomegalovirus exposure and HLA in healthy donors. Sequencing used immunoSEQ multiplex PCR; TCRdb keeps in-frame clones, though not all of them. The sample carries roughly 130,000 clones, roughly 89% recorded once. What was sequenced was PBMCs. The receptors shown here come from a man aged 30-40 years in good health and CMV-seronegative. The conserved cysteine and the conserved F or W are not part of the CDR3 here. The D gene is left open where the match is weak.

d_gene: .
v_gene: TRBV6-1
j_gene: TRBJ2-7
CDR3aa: ASSSLRDEQY

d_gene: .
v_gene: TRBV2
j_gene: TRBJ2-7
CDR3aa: ASNAGESSYEQY

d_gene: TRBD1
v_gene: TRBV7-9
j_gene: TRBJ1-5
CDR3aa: ASSFGTGNNQPQH

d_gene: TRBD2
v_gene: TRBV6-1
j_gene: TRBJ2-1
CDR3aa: ASSEPAGGYNEQF

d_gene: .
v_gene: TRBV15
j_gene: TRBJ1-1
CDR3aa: ATSRTGPLNTEAF

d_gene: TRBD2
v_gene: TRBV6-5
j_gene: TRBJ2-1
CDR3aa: ASRKLAGSYNEQF

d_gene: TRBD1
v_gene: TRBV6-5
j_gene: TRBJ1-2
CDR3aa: ASSDDRDQHYGYT

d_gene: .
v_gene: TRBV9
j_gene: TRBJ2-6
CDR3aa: ASSVEASSGANVLT

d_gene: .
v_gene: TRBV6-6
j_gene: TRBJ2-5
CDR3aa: ATAAHSTQETQY

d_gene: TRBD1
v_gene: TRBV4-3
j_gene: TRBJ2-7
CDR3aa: ASSPGTGFYEQY

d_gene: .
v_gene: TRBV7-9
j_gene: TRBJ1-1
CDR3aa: ASRPTRSSEAF

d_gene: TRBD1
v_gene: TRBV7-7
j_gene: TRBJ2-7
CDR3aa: ASSPKAPGQGPYEQY

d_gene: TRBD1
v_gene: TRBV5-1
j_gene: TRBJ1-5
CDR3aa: ASSLTGVQPQH

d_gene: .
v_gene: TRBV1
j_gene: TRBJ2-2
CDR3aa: TSSQGGYTGELF

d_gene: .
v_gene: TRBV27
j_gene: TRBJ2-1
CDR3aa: ASSSTWGASGNNEQF

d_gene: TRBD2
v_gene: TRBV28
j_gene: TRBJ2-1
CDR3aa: ASKERGGGNEQF

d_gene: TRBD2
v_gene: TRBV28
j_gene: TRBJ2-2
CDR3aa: ASSWGLANTGELF

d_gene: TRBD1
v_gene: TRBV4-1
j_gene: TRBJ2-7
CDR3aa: ASSQDLGQGSYEQY

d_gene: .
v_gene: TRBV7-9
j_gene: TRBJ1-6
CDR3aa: ASSLGRLNSPLH

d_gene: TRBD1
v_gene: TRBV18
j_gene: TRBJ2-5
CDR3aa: ASSPPTGSGETQY